This record looks at one TCR beta chain sequence and its context. Other DNA variants within this sample encode the same CDR3. This record comes from a study of control samples from healthy donors and cancer patients. Profiled with immunoSEQ multiplex PCR; TCRdb holds only in-frame clones, not every one. Here the sample spans around 180,000 clones, around 90% being singletons. CDR1 is SNHLY, CDR2 FYNNEI, per germline. There are 11 residues in the CDR3. Trimming took 6 bases from V and 3 from J, leaving 5 bases between them. The chain couples TRBV2 to TRBJ2-5, with D unresolved. Sample: blood. This sequence was found in a woman younger than 45 in good health. The CDR3 protein is CASSVKETQYF. The CDR3 coding sequence is TGTGCCAGCAGCGTAAAAGAGACCCAGTACTTC. Filled out from reference TRBV2 and TRBJ2-5, the complete variable domain reads EPEVTQTPSHQVTQMGQEVILRCVPISNHLYFYWYRQILGQKVEFLVSFYNNEISEKSEIFDDQFSVERPDGSNFTLKIRSTKLEDSAMYFCASSVKETQYFGPGTRLLVL.